These T cell receptor beta chains were read from a single sample in a study of cytomegalovirus exposure and HLA in healthy donors. Method: immunoSEQ multiplex PCR; TCRdb's copy keeps in-frame clones and lacks some. Of 65,000 to 95,000 clones listed, roughly 85% are singletons. The sequencing input was PBMCs. These receptor sequences come from a man aged 25 to 45 in good health and CMV-seronegative. Both conserved end residues are part of each CDR3. Fields, in order: V gene, D gene, J gene, clone size, CDR3 protein, CDR3 DNA. The D gene is left open where the match is weak. The size field is filled for only some rows; it gives once, few, many or a size class.

V gene: TRBV7-3
D gene: TRBD1
J gene: TRBJ2-6
clone size: -
CDR3 protein: CASSPGQGARANVLTF
CDR3 DNA: TGTGCCAGCAGCCCCGGACAGGGGGCGAGGGCCAACGTCCTGACTTTC

V gene: TRBV28
D gene: TRBD2
J gene: TRBJ2-1
clone size: once
CDR3 protein: CASSLPSGRNEQFF
CDR3 DNA: TGTGCCAGCAGTTTGCCTAGCGGGAGAAATGAGCAGTTCTTC

V gene: TRBV19
D gene: TRBD1
J gene: TRBJ1-2
clone size: once
CDR3 protein: CASMTGLYGYTF
CDR3 DNA: TGTGCCAGTATGACAGGGTTATATGGCTACACCTTC

V gene: TRBV29-1
D gene: -
J gene: TRBJ1-5
clone size: -
CDR3 protein: CSVVQGGSNQPQHF
CDR3 DNA: TGCAGCGTTGTCCAGGGAGGGAGCAATCAGCCCCAGCATTTT

V gene: TRBV5-6
D gene: -
J gene: TRBJ1-1
clone size: -
CDR3 protein: CASSFEWGGSTEAFF
CDR3 DNA: TGTGCCAGCAGCTTTGAGTGGGGAGGGTCCACTGAAGCTTTTTTT

V gene: TRBV4-3
D gene: -
J gene: TRBJ1-5
clone size: -
CDR3 protein: CASSQDPPHGQFHQPQHF
CDR3 DNA: TGCGCCAGCAGCCAAGATCCCCCCCACGGACAGTTCCATCAGCCCCAGCATTTT

V gene: TRBV7-2
D gene: TRBD2
J gene: TRBJ2-5
clone size: -
CDR3 protein: CASSLRAGGPGTQYF
CDR3 DNA: TGTGCCAGCAGCCTGCGAGCGGGGGGGCCCGGGACCCAGTACTTC

V gene: TRBV6-1
D gene: TRBD2
J gene: TRBJ2-4
clone size: -
CDR3 protein: CASNAGGGIQYF
CDR3 DNA: TGTGCCAGCAACGCGGGGGGAGGCATTCAGTACTTC

V gene: TRBV28
D gene: TRBD2
J gene: TRBJ2-5
clone size: once
CDR3 protein: CASSFGGWSETQYF
CDR3 DNA: TGTGCCAGCAGTTTCGGGGGGTGGAGTGAGACCCAGTACTTC

V gene: TRBV5-6
D gene: -
J gene: TRBJ2-5
clone size: -
CDR3 protein: CASSTRWRETQYF
CDR3 DNA: TGTGCCAGCAGCACAAGGTGGAGGGAGACCCAGTACTTC

V gene: TRBV5-6
D gene: -
J gene: TRBJ1-1
clone size: -
CDR3 protein: CASSFIMNTEAFF
CDR3 DNA: TGTGCCAGCAGCTTTATAATGAACACTGAAGCTTTCTTT

V gene: TRBV7-9
D gene: -
J gene: TRBJ2-5
clone size: -
CDR3 protein: CASSPPGRGETQYF
CDR3 DNA: TGTGCCAGCAGTCCCCCCGGAAGGGGGGAGACCCAGTACTTC

V gene: TRBV4-1
D gene: -
J gene: TRBJ1-2
clone size: -
CDR3 protein: CASSQDGEVPSAF
CDR3 DNA: TGCGCCAGCAGCCAAGATGGGGAGGTCCCTTCTGCCTTC

V gene: TRBV4-2
D gene: TRBD1
J gene: TRBJ2-1
clone size: -
CDR3 protein: CASSQGDRGSYNEQFF
CDR3 DNA: TGTGCCAGCAGCCAAGGGGACAGGGGCTCCTACAATGAGCAGTTCTTC

V gene: TRBV7-9
D gene: -
J gene: TRBJ2-7
clone size: -
CDR3 protein: CASSPRTESPYEQYF
CDR3 DNA: TGTGCCAGCAGTCCACGGACAGAGAGTCCCTACGAGCAGTACTTC